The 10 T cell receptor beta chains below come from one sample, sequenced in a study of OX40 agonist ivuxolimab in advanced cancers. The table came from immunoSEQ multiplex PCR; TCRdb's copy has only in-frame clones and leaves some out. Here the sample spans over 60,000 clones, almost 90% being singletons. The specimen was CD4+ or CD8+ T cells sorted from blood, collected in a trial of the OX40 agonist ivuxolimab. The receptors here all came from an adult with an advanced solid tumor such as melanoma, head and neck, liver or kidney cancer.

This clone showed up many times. In DNA form, the CDR3 reads TGCAGCGTGAGACAGGGAGGTGGAAACACCATATATTTT. Translation gives CSVRQGGGNTIYF. This chain joins TRBV29-1 and TRBJ1-3, with 7 bases lining up with TRBD1. From germline, CDR1 is SQVTM and CDR2 ANQGSEA. J gave up 3 bases and V 6 bases, and 5 bases lay outside the gene matches. The CDR3 spans 13 residues.

CDR3 nucleotide sequence: TGTGCCACCCTAGACAGGGGAAACTATGGCTACACCTTC. Its translation: CATLDRGNYGYTF. The chain combines TRBV6-5 with TRBJ1-2, with TRBD1 identical over 8 bases. Unmatched junction bases numbered 6, after V lost 10 bases and J lost 2 bases. Germline CDR1 and CDR2: MNHEY and SVGAGI. The CDR3 covers 13 residues.

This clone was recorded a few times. In DNA, the CDR3 is TGTGCCAGCAGTGAGGACGGGCCGAAAGCTTTCTTT. It codes for CASSEDGPKAFF. The gene calls are TRBV2 and TRBJ1-1; D is unresolved. Germline V CDR1 and CDR2: SNHLY, FYNNEI. Trimming took off 3 bases at V and 9 bases at J, with 11 bases between the two ends. The CDR3 totals 12 residues. Full variable domain (rest looked up from reference TRBV2 and TRBJ1-1): EPEVTQTPSHQVTQMGQEVILRCVPISNHLYFYWYRQILGQKVEFLVSFYNNEISEKSEIFDDQFSVERPDGSNFTLKIRSTKLEDSAMYFCASSEDGPKAFFGQGTRLTVV.

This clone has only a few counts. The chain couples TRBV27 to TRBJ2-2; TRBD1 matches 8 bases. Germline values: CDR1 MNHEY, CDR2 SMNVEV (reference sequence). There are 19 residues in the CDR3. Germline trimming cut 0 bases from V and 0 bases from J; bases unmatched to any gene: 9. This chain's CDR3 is CASSLSPARGQANTGELFF. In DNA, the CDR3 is TGTGCCAGCAGTTTATCGCCAGCCCGGGGACAGGCGAACACCGGGGAGCTGTTTTTT.

CDR3 sequence: CASSSDLTFTDTQYF. CDR3 coding DNA: TGTGCCAGCAGCTCGGACCTTACATTCACAGATACGCAGTATTTT. This chain links TRBV7-9 with TRBJ2-3, with D uncertain. Germline CDR1 is SEHNR and CDR2 is FQNEAQ (reference sequence). V was shortened by 4 bases and J by 2 bases, with 13 bases between the two germline ends. This CDR3 is 15 amino acids long. Complete variable domain (other parts from reference TRBV7-9 and TRBJ2-3): DTGVSQNPRHKITKRGQNVTFRCDPISEHNRLYWYRQTLGQGPEFLTYFQNEAQLEKSRLLSDRFSAERPKGSFSTLEIQRTEQGDSAMYLCASSSDLTFTDTQYFGPGTRLTVL.

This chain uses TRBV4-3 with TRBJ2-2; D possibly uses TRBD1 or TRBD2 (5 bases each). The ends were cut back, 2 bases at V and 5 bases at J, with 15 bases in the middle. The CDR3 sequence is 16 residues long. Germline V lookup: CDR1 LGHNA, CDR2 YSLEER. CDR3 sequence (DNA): TGCGCCAGCAGCCAAAACCCGGGGCGGCTAACCGGGGAGCTGTTTTTT. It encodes CASSQNPGRLTGELFF.

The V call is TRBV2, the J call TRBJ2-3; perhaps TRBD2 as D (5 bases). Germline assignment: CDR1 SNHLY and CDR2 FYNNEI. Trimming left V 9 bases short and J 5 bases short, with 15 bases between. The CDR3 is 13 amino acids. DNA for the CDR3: TGTGCCAGTAAGTCGGGGTTAGAAGATACGCAGTATTTT. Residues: CASKSGLEDTQYF.

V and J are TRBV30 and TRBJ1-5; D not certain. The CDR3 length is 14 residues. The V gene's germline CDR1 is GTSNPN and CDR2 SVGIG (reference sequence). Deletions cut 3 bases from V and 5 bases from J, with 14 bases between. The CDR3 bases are TGTGCCTGGAGCCCAACGCGGCCCGATCAGCCCCAGCATTTT. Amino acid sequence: CAWSPTRPDQPQHF.

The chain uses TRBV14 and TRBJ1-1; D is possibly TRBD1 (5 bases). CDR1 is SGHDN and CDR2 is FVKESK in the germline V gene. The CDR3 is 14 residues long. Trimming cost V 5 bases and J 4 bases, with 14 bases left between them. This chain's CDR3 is CASSTSGGVTEAFF. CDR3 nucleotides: TGTGCCAGCAGCACAAGTGGAGGGGTCACTGAAGCTTTCTTT. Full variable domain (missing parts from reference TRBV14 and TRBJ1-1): EAGVTQFPSHSVIEKGQTVTLRCDPISGHDNLYWYRRVMGKEIKFLLHFVKESKQDESGMPNNRFLAERTGGTYSTLKVQPAELEDSGVYFCASSTSGGVTEAFFGQGTRLTVV.

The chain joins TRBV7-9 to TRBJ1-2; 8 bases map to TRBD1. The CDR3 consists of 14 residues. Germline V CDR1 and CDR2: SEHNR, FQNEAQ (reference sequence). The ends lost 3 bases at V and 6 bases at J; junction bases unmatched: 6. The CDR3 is CASSFFTGGDGYTF. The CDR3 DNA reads TGTGCCAGCAGCTTTTTTACAGGGGGGGATGGCTACACCTTC.